The T cell receptor (beta chain) described here comes from a study of naive and memory T cell subsets. Notes on the study in general: Especially in CD8 cells, naive repertoires contained a few larger clonotypes, possibly CD45RA-re-expressing memory cells. In naive cells, over 95% of TCR sequences were seen only once. Between naive and memory subsets, TCR abundance power law exponents differed.

Two oligonucleotides, mixed equimolar, formed the beta constant-region primer covering TRBC1 and TRBC2. Four rounds of PCR amplified the ligated cDNA using nested alpha and beta constant-region primers plus SP2. One entry per CDR3 protein results from TCRdb running MiXCR on the UMI-ligation and nested PCR reads. The data show 150,000 or so distinct CDR3 sequences, under 25% seen once. This CDR3 region has 15 residues. J gave up 0 bases and V 6 bases, and 5 bases lay outside the gene matches. The germline V gene encodes CDR1 LGHNT and CDR2 FRNRAP. Comment on this clonotype: Its antigen is unknown.

Sequential positive selection took CD4 T cells first, then CD8 T cells. V is TRBV12-5 and J is TRBJ2-1; 7 bases fit TRBD1. Material for sequencing was naive CD4+ T cells from blood. This sequence originates from a human donor in good health. CDR3 protein: CASGRRQGSYNEQFF. The CDR3 region has the DNA TGTGCTAGTGGACGCAGACAGGGCTCCTACAATGAGCAGTTCTTC.